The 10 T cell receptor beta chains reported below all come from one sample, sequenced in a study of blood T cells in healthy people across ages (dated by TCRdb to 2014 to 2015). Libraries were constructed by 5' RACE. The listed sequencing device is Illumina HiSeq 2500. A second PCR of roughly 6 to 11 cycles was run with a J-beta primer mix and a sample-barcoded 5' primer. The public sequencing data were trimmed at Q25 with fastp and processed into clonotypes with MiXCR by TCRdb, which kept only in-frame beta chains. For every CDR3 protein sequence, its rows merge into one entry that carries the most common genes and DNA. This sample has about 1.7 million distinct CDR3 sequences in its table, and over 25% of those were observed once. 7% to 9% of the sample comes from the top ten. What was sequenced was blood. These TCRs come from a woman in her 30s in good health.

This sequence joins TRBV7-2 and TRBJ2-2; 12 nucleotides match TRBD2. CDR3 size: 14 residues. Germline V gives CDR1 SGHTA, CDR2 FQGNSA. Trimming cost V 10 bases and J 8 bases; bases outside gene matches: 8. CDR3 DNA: TGTGCCACGCTGACTAGCGGGAGAATGGGGGAGCTGTTTTTT. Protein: CATLTSGRMGELFF.

The CDR3 region is CASSKGQGLETQYF. The CDR3 DNA reads TGTGCCAGCAGCAAGGGACAGGGTTTAGAGACCCAGTACTTC. The gene calls are TRBV7-2 and TRBJ2-5, with 9 bases matching TRBD1. The CDR3 runs 14 residues. The germline gives CDR1 SGHTA, CDR2 FQGNSA. The V gene end was trimmed by 5 bases and the J gene end by 4 bases; junction bases not matched to a gene: 5.

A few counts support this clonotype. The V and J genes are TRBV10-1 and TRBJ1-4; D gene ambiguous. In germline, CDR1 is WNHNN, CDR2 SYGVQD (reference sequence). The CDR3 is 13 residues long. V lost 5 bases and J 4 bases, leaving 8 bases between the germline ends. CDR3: CASSMVGNEKLFF. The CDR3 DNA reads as TGCGCCAGCAGTATGGTCGGTAATGAAAAACTGTTTTTT.

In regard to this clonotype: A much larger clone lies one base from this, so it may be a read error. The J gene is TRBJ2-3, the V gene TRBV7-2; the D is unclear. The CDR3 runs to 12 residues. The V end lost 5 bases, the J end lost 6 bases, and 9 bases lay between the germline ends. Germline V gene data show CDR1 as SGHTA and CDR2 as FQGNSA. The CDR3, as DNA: TGTGCCAGCAGCCACCTTTCGGATACGCAGTATTTT. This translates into CASSHLSDTQYF.

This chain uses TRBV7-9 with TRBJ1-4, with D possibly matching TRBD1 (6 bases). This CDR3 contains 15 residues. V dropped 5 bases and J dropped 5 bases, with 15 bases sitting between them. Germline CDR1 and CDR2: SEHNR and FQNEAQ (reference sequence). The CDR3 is CASSPNGQRNEKLFF. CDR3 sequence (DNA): TGTGCCAGCAGCCCGAACGGACAGAGAAATGAAAAACTGTTTTTT.

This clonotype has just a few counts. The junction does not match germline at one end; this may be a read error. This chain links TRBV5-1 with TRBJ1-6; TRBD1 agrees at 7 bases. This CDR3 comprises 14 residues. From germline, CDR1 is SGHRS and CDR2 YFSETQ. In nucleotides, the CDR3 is TGCGTCAGCAGACCGACAGGGCAGGATTCACCCCTCCACTTT. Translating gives CVSRPTGQDSPLHF.

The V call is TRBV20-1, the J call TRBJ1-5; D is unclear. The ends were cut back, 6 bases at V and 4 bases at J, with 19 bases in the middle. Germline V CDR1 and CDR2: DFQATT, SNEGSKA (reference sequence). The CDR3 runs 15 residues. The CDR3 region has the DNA TGCAGTGCGCCTGGGTCCGCCACAAAAAATCAGCCCCAGCATTTT. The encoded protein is CSAPGSATKNQPQHF.

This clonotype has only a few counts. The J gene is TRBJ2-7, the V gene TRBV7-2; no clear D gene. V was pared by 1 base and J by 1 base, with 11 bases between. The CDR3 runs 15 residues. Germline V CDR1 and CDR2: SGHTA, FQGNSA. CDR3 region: CASSLDLVLSYEQYF. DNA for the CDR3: TGTGCCAGCAGCTTAGATCTAGTTTTGTCCTACGAGCAGTACTTC.

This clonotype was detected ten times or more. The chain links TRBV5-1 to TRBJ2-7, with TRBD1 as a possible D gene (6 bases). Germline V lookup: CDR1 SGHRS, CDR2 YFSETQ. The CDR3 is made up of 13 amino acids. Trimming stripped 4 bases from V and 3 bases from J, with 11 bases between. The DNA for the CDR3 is TGCGCCAGCAGCCCCGTGGACAGCTACGAGCAGTACTTC. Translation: CASSPVDSYEQYF.

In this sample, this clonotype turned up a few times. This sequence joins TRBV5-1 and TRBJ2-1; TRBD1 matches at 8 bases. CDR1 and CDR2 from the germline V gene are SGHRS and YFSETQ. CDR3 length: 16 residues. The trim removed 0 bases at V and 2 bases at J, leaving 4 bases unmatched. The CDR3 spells CASSLVETGAYNEQFF. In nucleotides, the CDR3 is TGCGCCAGCAGCTTGGTAGAGACAGGGGCCTACAATGAGCAGTTCTTC. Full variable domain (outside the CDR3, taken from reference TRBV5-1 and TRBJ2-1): KAGVTQTPRYLIKTRGQQVTLSCSPISGHRSVSWYQQTPGQGLQFLFEYFSETQRNKGNFPGRFSGRQFSNSRSEMNVSTLELGDSALYLCASSLVETGAYNEQFFGPGTRLTVL.